The sequence of this T cell receptor beta chain was determined in a study of ipilimumab plus nivolumab after autologous stem cell transplantation. Dosing: nivolumab 3 mg/kg IV, weeks 1, 4, 7, 10, then every two weeks to week 26. The ends were cut back, 2 bases at V and 7 bases at J, with 18 bases in the middle. The CDR3 is made up of 14 amino acids. Per germline, CDR1 GTSNPN and CDR2 SVGIG (reference sequence). Assay: immunoSEQ multiplex PCR; the TCRdb copy retains only in-frame clones and omits some. The sample records 17,000 or so clones, under 85% being singletons. V and J are TRBV30 and TRBJ2-7, with a tentative D call TRBD2 (7 bases). The sequencing here drew on PBMCs, taken in a trial of ipilimumab plus nivolumab as post-transplant consolidation. The receptor's source is a male donor with diffuse large B-cell lymphoma. The CDR3 DNA reads TGTGCCTGGAGTAAAAGGAGAAGGGGGGGGGAGCAGTACTTC. Protein sequence: CAWSKRRRGGEQYF.